The present TCR beta chain was sequenced within a study of blood T cell repertoires in COVID-19. Study-wide background: Acute-phase and convalescent COVID-19 samples originated in the United States, Italy and Spain.

Produced via immunoSEQ multiplex PCR; TCRdb's table is partial and in-frame only. The repertoire consists of 100,000 to 150,000 clones, with more than 80% occurring once and the leading ten covering 9% to 15%. Germline V CDR1 and CDR2: SNHLY, FYNNEI. Losses at the gene ends were 4 bases for V and 6 bases for J; bases not matched to a gene: 21. CDR3 size: 19 residues. This clone was counted only a few times. The TCR sequence derives from an older woman with acute or convalescent COVID-19. This chain links TRBV2 with TRBJ1-2; 9 nucleotides match TRBD1. Sequencing input: peripheral blood. In DNA form, the CDR3 reads TGTGCCAGCAGTGTACAGGGACAGGGAACATACGTTCGGGTGAATGGCTACACCTTC. Protein product: CASSVQGQGTYVRVNGYTF.